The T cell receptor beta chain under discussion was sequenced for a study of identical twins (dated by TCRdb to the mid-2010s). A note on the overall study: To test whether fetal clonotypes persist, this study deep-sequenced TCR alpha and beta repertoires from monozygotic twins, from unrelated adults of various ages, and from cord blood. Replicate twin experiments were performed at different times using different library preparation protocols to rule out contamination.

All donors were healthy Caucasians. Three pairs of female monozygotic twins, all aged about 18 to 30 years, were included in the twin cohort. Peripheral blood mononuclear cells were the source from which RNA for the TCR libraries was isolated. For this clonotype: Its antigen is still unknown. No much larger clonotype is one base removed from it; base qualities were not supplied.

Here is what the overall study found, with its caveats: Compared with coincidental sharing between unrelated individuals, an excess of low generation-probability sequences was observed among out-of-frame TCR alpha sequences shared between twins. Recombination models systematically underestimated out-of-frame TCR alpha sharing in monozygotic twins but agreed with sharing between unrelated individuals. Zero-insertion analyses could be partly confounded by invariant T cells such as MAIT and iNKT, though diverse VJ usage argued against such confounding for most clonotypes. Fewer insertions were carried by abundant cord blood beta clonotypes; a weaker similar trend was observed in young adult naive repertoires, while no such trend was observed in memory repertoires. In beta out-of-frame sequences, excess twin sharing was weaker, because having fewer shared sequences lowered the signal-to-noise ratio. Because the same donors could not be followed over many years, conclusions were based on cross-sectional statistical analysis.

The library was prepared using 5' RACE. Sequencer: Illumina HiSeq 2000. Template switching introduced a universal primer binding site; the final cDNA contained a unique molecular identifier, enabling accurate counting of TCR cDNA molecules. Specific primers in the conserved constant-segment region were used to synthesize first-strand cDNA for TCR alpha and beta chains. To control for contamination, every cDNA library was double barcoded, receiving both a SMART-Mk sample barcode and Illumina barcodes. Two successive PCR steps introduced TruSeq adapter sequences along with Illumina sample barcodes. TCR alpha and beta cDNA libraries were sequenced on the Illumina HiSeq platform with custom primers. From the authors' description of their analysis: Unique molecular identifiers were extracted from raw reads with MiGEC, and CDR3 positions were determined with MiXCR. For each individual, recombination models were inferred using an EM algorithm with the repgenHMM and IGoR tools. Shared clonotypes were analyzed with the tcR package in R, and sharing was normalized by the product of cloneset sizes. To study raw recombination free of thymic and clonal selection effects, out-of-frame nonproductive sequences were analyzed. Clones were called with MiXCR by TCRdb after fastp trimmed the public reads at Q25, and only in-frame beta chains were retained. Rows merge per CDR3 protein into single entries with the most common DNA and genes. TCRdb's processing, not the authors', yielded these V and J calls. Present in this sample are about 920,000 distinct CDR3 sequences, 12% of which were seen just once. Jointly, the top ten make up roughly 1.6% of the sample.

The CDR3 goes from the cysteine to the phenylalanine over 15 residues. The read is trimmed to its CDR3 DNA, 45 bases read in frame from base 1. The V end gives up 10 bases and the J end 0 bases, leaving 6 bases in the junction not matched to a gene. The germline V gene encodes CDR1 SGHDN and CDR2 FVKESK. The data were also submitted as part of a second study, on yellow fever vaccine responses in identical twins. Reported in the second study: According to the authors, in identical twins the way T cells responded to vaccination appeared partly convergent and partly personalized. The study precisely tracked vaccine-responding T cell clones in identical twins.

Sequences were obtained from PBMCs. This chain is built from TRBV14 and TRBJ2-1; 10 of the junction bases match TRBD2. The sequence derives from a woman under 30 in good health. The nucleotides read TGTGCCACTGGGCCTAGCGGGAGCTCCTACAATGAGCAGTTCTTC. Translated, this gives CATGPSGSSYNEQFF.